One sample yielded the 7 T cell receptor beta chains listed below, sequenced in a study of T cells in tuberculosis. Regarding time point: new active TB diagnosis, blood taken before or within 7 days of starting treatment. The method was immunoSEQ multiplex PCR; TCRdb's version includes in-frame clones alone and lacks a portion of them. The repertoire consists of some 31,000 clones, with approximately 90% occurring once and the leading ten covering 2% to 2.5%. The starting material was PBMCs, obtained at tuberculosis diagnosis. The source is an adult with tuberculosis.

The CDR3, as DNA: TGTGCCAGCAGTTGGACAGGACCCGGCTACACCTTC. The encoded protein is CASSWTGPGYTF. V usage is TRBV6-1 and J usage is TRBJ1-2, with 7 positions matching TRBD1. The germline CDR1 and CDR2 sequences are MNHNS and SASEGT. J gave up 8 bases and V 5 bases, and 5 bases lay outside the gene matches. The CDR3 length is 12 residues.

V is TRBV9 and J is TRBJ1-2; D not resolved. Trimming shortened V by 7 bases and J by 5 bases, and 12 bases separated the two germline ends. The CDR3 spans 12 residues. Germline V lookup: CDR1 SGDLS, CDR2 YYNGEE. For the CDR3, the DNA is TGTGCCAGCGCACATACAGTGTATGGCTACACCTTC. This gives the protein CASAHTVYGYTF.

The chain recombines TRBV12-5 with TRBJ2-3; 9 positions match TRBD1. The CDR3 length is 16 residues. From germline, CDR1 is LGHNT and CDR2 FRNRAP. Trimming cost V 1 base and J 2 bases; bases outside gene matches: 4. The CDR3 sequence is CASGLGTGATTDTQYF. CDR3 coding DNA: TGTGCTAGTGGTTTGGGGACAGGGGCTACCACAGATACGCAGTATTTT. Variable domain in full (rest from reference TRBV12-5 and TRBJ2-3): DARVTQTPRHKVTEMGQEVTMRCQPILGHNTVFWYRQTMMQGLELLAYFRNRAPLDDSGMPKDRFSAEMPDATLATLKIQPSEPRDSAVYFCASGLGTGATTDTQYFGPGTRLTVL.

This clone was seen a single time. The chain employs TRBV7-7 and TRBJ2-1, with D tentatively TRBD1 (6 bases). The germline gives CDR1 SSHAT, CDR2 FNYEAQ (reference sequence). The CDR3 consists of 14 residues. V shed 5 bases and J shed 2 bases, with 10 bases lying between them. CDR3: CASSPGTTYNEQFF. CDR3 DNA: TGTGCCAGCAGCCCCGGGACAACCTACAATGAGCAGTTCTTC.

V gene TRBV6-6 combines with J gene TRBJ1-1; maybe TRBD1 (5 bases). CDR1 MNHNY and CDR2 SVGAGI come from the germline V gene (reference sequence). V lost 6 bases and J lost 4, with 12 bases in between. The CDR3 spans 13 residues. The CDR3 coding sequence is TGTGCCAGCAGGGCGACAGTGGGCACTGAAGCTTTCTTT. Translating gives CASRATVGTEAFF.

The V gene is TRBV6-6, the J gene TRBJ1-3; unclear D gene. The CDR3 has 15 amino acids. The germline gives CDR1 MNHNY, CDR2 SVGAGI (reference sequence). The V gene lost 2 bases and the J gene lost 2 bases, with 10 bases spanning the gap. CDR3 region: CASSYGEGAGNTIYF. CDR3 bases: TGTGCCAGCAGTTACGGGGAGGGCGCTGGAAACACCATATATTTT.

This chain links TRBV30 with TRBJ1-2; D not resolved. V was trimmed by 3 bases and J by 3 bases, leaving 14 bases between them. This CDR3 is built from 14 residues. Germline values: CDR1 GTSNPN, CDR2 SVGIG (reference sequence). In DNA form, the CDR3 reads TGTGCCTGGAGAAGACGGACCGGGGACTATGGCTACACCTTC. The encoded protein is CAWRRRTGDYGYTF.